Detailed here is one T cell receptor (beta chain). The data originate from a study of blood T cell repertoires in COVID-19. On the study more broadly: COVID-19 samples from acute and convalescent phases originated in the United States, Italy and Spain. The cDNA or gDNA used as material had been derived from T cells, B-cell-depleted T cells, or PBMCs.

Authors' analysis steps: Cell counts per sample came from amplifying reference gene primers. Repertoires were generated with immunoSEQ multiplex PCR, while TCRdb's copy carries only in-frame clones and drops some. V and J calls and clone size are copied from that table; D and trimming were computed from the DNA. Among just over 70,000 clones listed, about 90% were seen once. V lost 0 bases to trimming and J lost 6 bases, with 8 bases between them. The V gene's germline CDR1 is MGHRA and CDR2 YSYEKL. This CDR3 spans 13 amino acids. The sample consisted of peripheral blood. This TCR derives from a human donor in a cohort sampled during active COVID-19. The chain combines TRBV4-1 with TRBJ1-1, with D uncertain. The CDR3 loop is CASSQDSFAEAFF. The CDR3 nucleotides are TGCGCCAGCAGCCAAGATTCTTTTGCTGAAGCTTTCTTT.